The source of this T cell receptor beta chain is a study of vaccination effects on CD4 cells after COVID-19. In the study overall: It was a median of 72 days after the second dose that post-vaccine samples were obtained. Each well held two million PBMC cultured with roughly 9.7 ug/ml peptides and 10 IU/ml IL-2.

J lost 8 bases, V lost 3 bases, and 14 bases had no gene match. Germline CDR1 LNHDA, CDR2 SQIVND (reference sequence). The length of the CDR3 is 16 residues. Generated by immunoSEQ multiplex PCR, the TCRdb table keeps only in-frame clones and is missing some. The table has some 70,000 clones, around 80% seen once. Following a roughly 11-day culture, CD4+ T cells were purified. Either the mRNA-1273 or the BNT162b2 vaccine was given to participants as two doses. Cultures had half their medium replaced with IL-2 medium on days 3 and 7. A single count supports this clone. No antigen is known for it. The chain recombines TRBV19 with TRBJ1-2, with 8 bases aligning to TRBD1. The sequencing used CD4+ T cells from PBMCs cultured without peptide, collected after COVID-19 vaccination. The origin of this receptor is a human donor who received a COVID-19 vaccine. This CDR3 reads CASSISATGVVVGYTF. CDR3 DNA: TGTGCCAGTAGTATCTCCGCGACAGGGGTAGTAGTCGGCTACACCTTC.